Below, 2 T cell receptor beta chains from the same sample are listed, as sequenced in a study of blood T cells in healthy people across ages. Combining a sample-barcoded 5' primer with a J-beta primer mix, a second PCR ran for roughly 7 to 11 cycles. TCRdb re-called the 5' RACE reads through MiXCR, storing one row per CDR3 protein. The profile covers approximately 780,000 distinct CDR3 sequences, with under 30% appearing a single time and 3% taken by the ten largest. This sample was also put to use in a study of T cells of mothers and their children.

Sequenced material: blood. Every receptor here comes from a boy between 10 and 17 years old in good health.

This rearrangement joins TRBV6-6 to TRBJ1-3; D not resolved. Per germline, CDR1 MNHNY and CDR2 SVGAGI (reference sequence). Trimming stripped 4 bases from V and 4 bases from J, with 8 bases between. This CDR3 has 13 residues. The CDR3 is CASSFDGGNTIYF. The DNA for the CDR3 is TGTGCCAGCAGTTTCGACGGAGGAAACACCATATATTTT.

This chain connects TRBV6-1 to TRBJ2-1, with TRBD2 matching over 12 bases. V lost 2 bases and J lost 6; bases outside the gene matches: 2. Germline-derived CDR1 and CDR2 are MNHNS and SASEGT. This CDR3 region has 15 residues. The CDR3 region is CASSELAGGLNEQFF. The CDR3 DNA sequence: TGTGCCAGCAGTGAACTAGCGGGGGGGCTCAATGAGCAGTTCTTC.